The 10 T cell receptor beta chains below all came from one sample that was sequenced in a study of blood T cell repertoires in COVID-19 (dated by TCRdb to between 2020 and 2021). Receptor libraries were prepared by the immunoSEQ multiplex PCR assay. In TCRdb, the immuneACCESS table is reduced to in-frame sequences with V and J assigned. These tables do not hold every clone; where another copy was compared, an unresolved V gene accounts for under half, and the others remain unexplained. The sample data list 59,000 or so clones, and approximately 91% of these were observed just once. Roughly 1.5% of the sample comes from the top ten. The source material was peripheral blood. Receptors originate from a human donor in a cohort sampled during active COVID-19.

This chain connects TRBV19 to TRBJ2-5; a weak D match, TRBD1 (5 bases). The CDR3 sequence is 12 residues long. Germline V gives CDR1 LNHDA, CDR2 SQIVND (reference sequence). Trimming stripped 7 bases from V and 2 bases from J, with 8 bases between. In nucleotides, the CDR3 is TGTGCCAGTAACGCAGGGCAAGAGACCCAGTACTTC. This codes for CASNAGQETQYF.

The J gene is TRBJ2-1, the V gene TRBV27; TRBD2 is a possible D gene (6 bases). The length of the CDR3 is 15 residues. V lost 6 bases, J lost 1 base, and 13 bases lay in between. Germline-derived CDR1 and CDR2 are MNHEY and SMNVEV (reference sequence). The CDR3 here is CASRISTSSYNEQFF. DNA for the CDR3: TGTGCCAGCAGGATCTCGACTAGTTCCTACAATGAGCAGTTCTTC.

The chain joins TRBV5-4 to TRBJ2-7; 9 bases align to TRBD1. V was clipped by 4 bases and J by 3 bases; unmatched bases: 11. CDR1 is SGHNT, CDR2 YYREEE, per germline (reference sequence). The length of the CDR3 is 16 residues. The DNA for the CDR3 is TGTGCCAGCAGCCGCGGCGGGACAGGGTCAATCTACGAGCAGTACTTC. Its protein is CASSRGGTGSIYEQYF.

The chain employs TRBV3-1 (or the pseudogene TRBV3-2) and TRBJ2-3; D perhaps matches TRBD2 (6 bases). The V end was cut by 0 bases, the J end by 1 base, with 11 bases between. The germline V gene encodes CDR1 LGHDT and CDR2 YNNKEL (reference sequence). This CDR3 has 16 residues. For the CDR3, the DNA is TGTGCCAGCAGCCAAGACTTGACGGGAGGCACAGATACGCAGTATTTT. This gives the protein CASSQDLTGGTDTQYF.

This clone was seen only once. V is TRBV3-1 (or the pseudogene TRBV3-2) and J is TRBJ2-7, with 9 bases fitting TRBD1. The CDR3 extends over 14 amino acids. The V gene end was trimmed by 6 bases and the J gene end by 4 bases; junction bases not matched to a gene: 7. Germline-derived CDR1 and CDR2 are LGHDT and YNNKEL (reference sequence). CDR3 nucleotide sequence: TGTGCCAGCAGTTTAGGGACAGGGAGGTACGAGCAGTACTTC. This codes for CASSLGTGRYEQYF.

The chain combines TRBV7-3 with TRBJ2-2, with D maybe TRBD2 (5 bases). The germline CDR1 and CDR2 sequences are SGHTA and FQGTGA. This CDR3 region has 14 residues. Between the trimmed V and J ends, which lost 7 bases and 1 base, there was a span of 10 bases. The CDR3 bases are TGTGCCAGCAAGCCCGCGGGGAACACCGGGGAGCTGTTTTTT. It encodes CASKPAGNTGELFF.

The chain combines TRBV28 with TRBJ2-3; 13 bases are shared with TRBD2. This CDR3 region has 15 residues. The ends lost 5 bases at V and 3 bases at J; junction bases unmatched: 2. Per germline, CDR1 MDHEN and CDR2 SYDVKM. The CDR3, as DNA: TGTGCCAGCAGTCAACTAGCGGGAGGGACAGATACGCAGTATTTT. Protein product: CASSQLAGGTDTQYF.

The CDR3 protein is CASTPAGGSGEQFF. The CDR3 nucleotides read TGTGCCAGCACCCCTGCAGGGGGGTCTGGTGAGCAGTTCTTC. The J gene is TRBJ2-1, the V gene TRBV7-9; D perhaps matches TRBD1 (7 bases). The germline V and J ends were trimmed by 7 bases and 9 bases, with 19 bases remaining between them. The germline gives CDR1 SEHNR, CDR2 FQNEAQ (reference sequence). The CDR3 is 14 residues long.

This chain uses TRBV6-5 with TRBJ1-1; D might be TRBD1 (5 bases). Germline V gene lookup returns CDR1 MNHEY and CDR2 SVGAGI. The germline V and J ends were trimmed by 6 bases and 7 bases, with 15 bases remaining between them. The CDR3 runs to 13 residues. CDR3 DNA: TGTGCCAGCAGCCCCGCCTTGCAGGGTGAAGCTTTCTTT. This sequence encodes CASSPALQGEAFF.

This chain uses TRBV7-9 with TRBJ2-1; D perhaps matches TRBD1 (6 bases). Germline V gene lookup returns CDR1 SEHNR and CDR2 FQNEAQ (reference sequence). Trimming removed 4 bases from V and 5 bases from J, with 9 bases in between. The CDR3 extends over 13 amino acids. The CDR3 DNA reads TGTGCCAGCAGCTCGCGACAGGACAATGAGCAGTTCTTC. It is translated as CASSSRQDNEQFF.